Reported below is one TCR beta chain. This sample was included in a study of blood T cell repertoires in COVID-19. Study-wide background: Acute and convalescent COVID-19 specimens originated in the United States, Italy and Spain. PBMCs, B-cell-depleted T cells, or T cells were the source of the cDNA or gDNA that made up the material.

Germline CDR1 reads SGHAT; CDR2 reads FQNNGV. The V gene lost 4 bases and the J gene lost 0 bases, with 16 bases spanning the gap. This CDR3 is built from 16 residues. Per the study methods: Using reference gene primer amplification, nucleated cell counts were estimated. Assay used: immunoSEQ multiplex PCR; TCRdb lists only in-frame clones, some missing. V, J and clone size derive from that table, while D and trimming were established from the DNA sequence. The table has approximately 92,000 clones, 75% to 85% seen once; the top ten hold 4.1%. The origin of this receptor is a man aged 60-69 years with acute or convalescent COVID-19. Sequencing input: peripheral blood. V is TRBV11-2 and J is TRBJ2-7; TRBD1 might be the D (6 bases). The CDR3 DNA reads TGTGCCAGCAGCTCTATAGTGGGACACATCTCCTACGAGCAGTACTTC. Its translation is CASSSIVGHISYEQYF.